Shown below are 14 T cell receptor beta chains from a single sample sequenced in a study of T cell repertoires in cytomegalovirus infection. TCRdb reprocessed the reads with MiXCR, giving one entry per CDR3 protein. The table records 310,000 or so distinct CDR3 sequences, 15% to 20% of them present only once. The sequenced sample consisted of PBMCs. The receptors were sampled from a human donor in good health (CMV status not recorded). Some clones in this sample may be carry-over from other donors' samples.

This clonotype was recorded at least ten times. The CDR3 DNA sequence: TGTGCCAGCAGTTCTAGGGGGCGAGGTCGGGAAAAACTGTTTTTT. As protein: CASSSRGRGREKLFF. The chain recombines TRBV25-1 with TRBJ1-4, with TRBD1 identical over 7 bases. After removal of 5 bases from V and 8 bases from J, the junction contained 11 bases not matched to a gene. This CDR3 spans 15 amino acids. Per the germline V gene, CDR1 is MGHDK and CDR2 is SYGVNS. Complete variable domain (other parts from reference TRBV25-1 and TRBJ1-4): EADIYQTPRYLVIGTGKKITLECSQTMGHDKMYWYQQDPGMELHLIHYSYGVNSTEKGDLSSESTVSRIRTEHFPLTLESARPSHTSQYLCASSSRGRGREKLFFGSGTQLSVL.

DNA of the CDR3: TGTGCCAGCAGTATAACGAGACAGTTGAACACTGAAGCTTTCTTT. Its protein is CASSITRQLNTEAFF. The chain combines TRBV12-3 or TRBV12-4 with TRBJ1-1; TRBD1 might be the D (5 bases). The CDR3 consists of 15 residues. Deletions cut 5 bases from V and 0 bases from J, with 13 bases between.

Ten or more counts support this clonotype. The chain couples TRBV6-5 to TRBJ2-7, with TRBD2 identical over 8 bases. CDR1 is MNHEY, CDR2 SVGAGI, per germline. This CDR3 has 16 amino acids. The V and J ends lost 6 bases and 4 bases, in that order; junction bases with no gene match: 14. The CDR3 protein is CASSLVGTSGSYEQYF. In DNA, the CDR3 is TGTGCCAGCAGCCTAGTAGGAACTAGCGGTTCGTACGAGCAGTACTTC.

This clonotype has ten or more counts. DNA of the CDR3: TGTGCCAGCAGCTCGCCGGGAGGGGCGAACTCCTACAATGAGCAGTTCTTC. This encodes CASSSPGGANSYNEQFF. The V gene is TRBV7-2, the J gene TRBJ2-1; 8 bases map to TRBD2. The V segment lost 4 bases and the J segment 0 bases; nucleotides outside the gene matches: 8. The germline V gene has CDR1 SGHTA and CDR2 FQGNSA. The CDR3 totals 17 residues. Filled out from reference TRBV7-2 and TRBJ2-1, the complete variable domain reads GAGVSQSPSNKVTEKGKDVELRCDPISGHTALYWYRQSLGQGLEFLIYFQGNSAPDKSGLPSDRFSAERTGGSVSTLTIQRTQQEDSAVYLCASSSPGGANSYNEQFFGPGTRLTVL.

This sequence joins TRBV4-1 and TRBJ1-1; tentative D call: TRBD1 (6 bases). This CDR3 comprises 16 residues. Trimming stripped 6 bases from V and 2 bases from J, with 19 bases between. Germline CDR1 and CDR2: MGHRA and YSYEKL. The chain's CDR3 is CASSHAPGQLNTEAFF. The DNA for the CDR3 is TGCGCCAGCAGTCACGCACCGGGACAACTAAACACTGAAGCTTTCTTT.

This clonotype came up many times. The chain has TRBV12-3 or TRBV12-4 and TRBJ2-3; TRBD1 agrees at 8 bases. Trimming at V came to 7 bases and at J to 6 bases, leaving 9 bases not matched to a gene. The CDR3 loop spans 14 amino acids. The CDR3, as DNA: TGTGCCAGCACCGGGACAGGCGAGGTTGATACGCAGTATTTT. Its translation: CASTGTGEVDTQYF.

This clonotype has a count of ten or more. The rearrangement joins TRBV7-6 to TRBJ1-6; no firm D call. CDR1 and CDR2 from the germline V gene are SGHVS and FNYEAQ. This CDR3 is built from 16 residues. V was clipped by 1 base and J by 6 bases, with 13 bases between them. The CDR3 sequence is CASSLGGPLANSPLHF. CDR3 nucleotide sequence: TGTGCCAGCAGCTTAGGCGGCCCTTTGGCTAATTCACCCCTCCACTTT.

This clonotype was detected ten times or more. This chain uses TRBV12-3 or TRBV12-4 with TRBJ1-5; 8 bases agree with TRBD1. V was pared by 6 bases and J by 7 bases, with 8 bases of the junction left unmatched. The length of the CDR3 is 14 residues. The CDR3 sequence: CASSPDRGRQPQHF. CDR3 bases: TGTGCCAGCAGCCCCGACAGGGGAAGACAGCCCCAGCATTTT.

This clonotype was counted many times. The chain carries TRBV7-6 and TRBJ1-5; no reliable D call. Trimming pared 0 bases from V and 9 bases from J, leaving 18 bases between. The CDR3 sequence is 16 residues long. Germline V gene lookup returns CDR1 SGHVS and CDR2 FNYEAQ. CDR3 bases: TGTGCCAGCAGCTTAGCGAATAGGGAATGGATGAGGCCCCAGCATTTT. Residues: CASSLANREWMRPQHF.

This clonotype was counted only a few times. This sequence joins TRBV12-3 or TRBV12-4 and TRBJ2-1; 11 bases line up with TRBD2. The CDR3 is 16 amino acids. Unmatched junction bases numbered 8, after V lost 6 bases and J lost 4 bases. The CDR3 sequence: CASSGTGTSGYNEQFF. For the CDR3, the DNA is TGTGCCAGCAGCGGAACCGGGACTAGCGGATACAATGAGCAGTTCTTC.

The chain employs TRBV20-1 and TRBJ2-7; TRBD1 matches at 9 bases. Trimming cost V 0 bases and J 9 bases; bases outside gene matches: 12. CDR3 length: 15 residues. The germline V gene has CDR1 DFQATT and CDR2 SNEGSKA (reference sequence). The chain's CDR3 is CSARDSLLTGGLQYF. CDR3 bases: TGCAGTGCTAGAGATTCGTTACTCACAGGGGGCTTGCAGTACTTC.

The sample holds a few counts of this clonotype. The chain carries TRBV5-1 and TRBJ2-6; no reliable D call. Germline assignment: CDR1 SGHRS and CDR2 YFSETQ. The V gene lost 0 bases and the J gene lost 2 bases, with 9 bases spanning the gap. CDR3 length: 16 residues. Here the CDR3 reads CASSLAPTTGANVLTF. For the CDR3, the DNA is TGCGCCAGCAGCTTGGCCCCTACGACTGGGGCCAACGTCCTGACTTTC.

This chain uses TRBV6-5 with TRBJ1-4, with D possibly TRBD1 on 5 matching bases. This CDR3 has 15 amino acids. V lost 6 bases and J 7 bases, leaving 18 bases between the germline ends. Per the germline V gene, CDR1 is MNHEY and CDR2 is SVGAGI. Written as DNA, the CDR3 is TGTGCCAGCAGACCCTCGACAGCCCAGGGTGAAAAACTGTTTTTT. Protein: CASRPSTAQGEKLFF.

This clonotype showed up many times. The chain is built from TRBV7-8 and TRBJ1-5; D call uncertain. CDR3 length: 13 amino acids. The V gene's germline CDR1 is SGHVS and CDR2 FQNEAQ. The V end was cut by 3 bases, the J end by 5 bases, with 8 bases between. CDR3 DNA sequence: TGTGCCAGCAGCTTCTCCCAAGATCAGCCCCAGCATTTT. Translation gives CASSFSQDQPQHF.